This T cell receptor beta chain was retrieved from a study of T-cell memory formation after mild COVID-19. The wider study: TCR clusters showed largely donor specificity.

CDR1 and CDR2 (germline): SQVTM, ANQGSEA. V was clipped by 3 bases and J by 4 bases; unmatched bases: 8. CDR3 length: 15 amino acids. The 5'RACE method, run with constant-segment primers, produced TCR alpha and TCR beta cDNA libraries (carrying sample barcodes and UMIs). Via MiXCR, TCRdb re-called the 5' RACE reads, giving one row per CDR3 protein. Of about 400,000 distinct CDR3 sequences in the sample, less than 25% are singletons; the top ten hold less than 15%. This clonotype has just a few counts. This rearrangement joins TRBV29-1 to TRBJ1-4, with 7 positions matching TRBD1. The clonotype originates from an adult woman who had mild COVID-19 (a few samples of this study predate the infection). Cell type and time point are not known. Sequencing was done on a sample of PBMCs or a T cell subset sorted from them (not recorded which). The DNA for the CDR3 is TGCAGCGTTGAGGGAGAGGGACAGCTTAATGAAAAACTGTTTTTT. Residues: CSVEGEGQLNEKLFF.